These 10 T cell receptor beta chains were sequenced from one sample in a study of T-cell reconstitution after alpha-beta-depleted transplantation in children (dated by TCRdb to the mid-2010s). Explained via the paper, the treatment or condition label denotes: allogeneic hematopoietic cell transplantation with graft depleted of TCRalphabeta T cells and CD19 B cells. Library generation was performed with PCR. Instrument on record: Illumina HiSeq 2500. TCR libraries were prepared with molecular barcoding, using unique molecular identifiers to normalize TCRbeta repertoire quantification. TCRdb applied fastp at Q25 and MiXCR to the public reads, then kept only in-frame beta chains. Identical CDR3 protein sequences are pooled into one entry, listed with their most common genes and DNA. For this sample there are 550,000 to 800,000 distinct CDR3 sequences; 10% to 15% appear just once. The ten largest clones capture 0.75% to 0.85% of the sample.

The sample consisted of PBMCs, taken before TCRalphabeta/CD19-depleted stem cell transplant. The origin of the receptors is a girl aged 2 to 9 with congenital amegakaryocytic thrombocytopenia, due to receive a stem cell transplant.

Ten or more counts support this clonotype. The gene calls are TRBV20-1 and TRBJ1-2, with D unclear. Between the trimmed V and J ends, which lost 6 bases and 6 bases, there was a span of 23 bases. The CDR3 loop spans 15 amino acids. The germline gives CDR1 DFQATT, CDR2 SNEGSKA (reference sequence). Written as DNA, the CDR3 is TGCAGTGCGGTGCTCCCGGACCGTCGCGTTAATGGCTACACCTTC. Protein sequence: CSAVLPDRRVNGYTF.

This clonotype was recorded a few times. The chain employs TRBV5-1 and TRBJ1-1; D ambiguous. V lost 2 bases and J lost 1, with 9 bases in between. This CDR3 region has 14 residues. CDR1 SGHRS and CDR2 YFSETQ come from the germline V gene. Written as DNA, the CDR3 is TGCGCCAGCAGCTTAGCGACGTCGAACACTGAAGCTTTCTTT. Translated, it gives CASSLATSNTEAFF.

The chain has TRBV7-9 and TRBJ1-6; D unclear. V was clipped by 5 bases and J by 8 bases, with 13 bases between them. The CDR3 loop spans 14 amino acids. From germline, CDR1 is SEHNR and CDR2 FQNEAQ (reference sequence). The chain's CDR3 is CASSQFRADSPLHF. The CDR3 bases are TGTGCCAGCAGCCAATTCCGGGCCGATTCACCCCTCCACTTT.

This clonotype was counted a few times. The genes are TRBV28 and TRBJ2-2, with 8 bases lining up with TRBD2. Per the germline V gene, CDR1 is MDHEN and CDR2 is SYDVKM. The CDR3 consists of 16 residues. V lost 2 bases, J lost 5 bases, and 7 bases stayed unmatched. CDR3 in amino acids: CASSLIWTSLTGELFF. Here the CDR3 DNA reads TGTGCCAGCAGTTTAATTTGGACTAGCTTAACCGGGGAGCTGTTTTTT.

This clonotype was observed a handful of times. V and J are TRBV7-3 and TRBJ2-1, with D possibly matching TRBD2 (6 bases). CDR3 length: 15 amino acids. Per the germline V gene, CDR1 is SGHTA and CDR2 is FQGTGA. Deletions cut 3 bases from V and 9 bases from J, with 18 bases between. In DNA, the CDR3 is TGTGCCAGCAGCTTTGGGACTGCCCTCGCTGGTGAGCAGTTCTTC. Translation gives CASSFGTALAGEQFF.

This clonotype was seen ten or more times. This sequence joins TRBV6-5 and TRBJ1-2, with D perhaps TRBD1 (5 bases). The CDR3 consists of 16 residues. The germline V gene encodes CDR1 MNHEY and CDR2 SVGAGI. V lost 2 bases and J 1 base, leaving 14 bases between the germline ends. As DNA, the CDR3 is TGTGCCAGCAGTTACGGACGGGACCCGAGTAACTATGGCTACACCTTC. It codes for CASSYGRDPSNYGYTF.

This clonotype was counted only a few times. This rearrangement joins TRBV29-1 to TRBJ2-7; 8 bases fit TRBD1. Germline-derived CDR1 and CDR2 are SQVTM and ANQGSEA. Trimming removed 4 bases from V and 1 base from J; junction bases left unmatched: 9. The CDR3 covers 15 residues. Written as DNA, the CDR3 is TGCAGCGTTGCCCTTGCGGGACAGGCGTCCTACGAGCAGTACTTC. Translation: CSVALAGQASYEQYF.

This clonotype was seen ten or more times. The gene calls are TRBV20-1 and TRBJ2-1; 10 nucleotides align to TRBD2. The V gene end was trimmed by 5 bases and the J gene end by 3 bases; junction bases not matched to a gene: 7. This CDR3 has 15 residues. Looked up from germline, CDR1 is DFQATT and CDR2 is SNEGSKA (reference sequence). The CDR3 region has the DNA TGCAGTGCTGGAGGACTAGCGGACTACTACAATGAGCAGTTCTTC. Its translation: CSAGGLADYYNEQFF.

This clonotype was seen many times. The V gene is TRBV9, the J gene TRBJ2-5; no clear D. This CDR3 has 15 residues. Trimming cost V 0 bases and J 2 bases, with 11 bases left between them. CDR1 is SGDLS and CDR2 is YYNGEE in the germline V gene. The CDR3 protein is CASSVGNHPQETQYF. The CDR3 nucleotides are TGTGCCAGCAGCGTAGGTAACCACCCACAAGAGACCCAGTACTTC.

This clonotype was seen repeatedly, ten times or more. The chain couples TRBV20-1 to TRBJ2-7; TRBD2 matches 7 bases. The length of the CDR3 is 13 residues. The J segment lost 2 bases and the V segment lost 6 bases, leaving 7 bases of the junction unmatched. Looked up from germline, CDR1 is DFQATT and CDR2 is SNEGSKA (reference sequence). CDR3 protein: CSASGLDAYEQYF. The CDR3 DNA reads as TGCAGTGCCTCCGGACTAGACGCCTACGAGCAGTACTTC.